The T cell receptor beta chain under discussion was sequenced for a study of somatic mutations in cytotoxic T cells in rheumatoid arthritis. Turning to the study itself: A roughly 32 ml EDTA sample of patient blood was drawn right after diagnosis, before any treatment. Overall study findings and caveats: Nobody knew which antigens the expanded CD8+ clones targeted.

In the study's own analysis: The authors rarely found patient CD8+ clones larger than 1% matching published virus-specific TCRB sequences. Sequencing used immunoSEQ multiplex PCR; TCRdb keeps in-frame clones, though not all of them. That table furnishes V, J and clone size, whereas the DNA furnished D and trimming. The sample has some 14,000 clones; 74% are singletons. Trimming removed 6 bases from V and 1 base from J, with 12 bases in between. The CDR3 loop spans 14 amino acids. The germline CDR1 and CDR2 sequences are SNHLY and FYNNEI. Concerning this clone: Its specificity is unknown.

The specimen sequenced was CD8+ T cells sorted from blood. The receptor's source is an adult with rheumatoid arthritis. J is TRBJ1-2 and V is TRBV2; no clear D. As DNA, the CDR3 is TGTGCCAGCAGGGACCGGGATATTAACTATGGCTACACCTTC. Protein sequence: CASRDRDINYGYTF.